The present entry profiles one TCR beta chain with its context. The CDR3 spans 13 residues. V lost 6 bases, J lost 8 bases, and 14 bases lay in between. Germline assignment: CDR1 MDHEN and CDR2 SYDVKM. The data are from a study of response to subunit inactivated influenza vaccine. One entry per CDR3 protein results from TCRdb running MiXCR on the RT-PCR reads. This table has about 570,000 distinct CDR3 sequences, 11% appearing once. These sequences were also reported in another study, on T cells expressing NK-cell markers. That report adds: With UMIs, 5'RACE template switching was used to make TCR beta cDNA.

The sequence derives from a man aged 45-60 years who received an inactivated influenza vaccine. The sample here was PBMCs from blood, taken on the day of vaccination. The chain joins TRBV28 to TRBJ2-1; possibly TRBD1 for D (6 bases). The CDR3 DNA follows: TGTGCCAGCAGAATGGGACACCTTGATGAGCAGTTCTTC. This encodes CASRMGHLDEQFF.